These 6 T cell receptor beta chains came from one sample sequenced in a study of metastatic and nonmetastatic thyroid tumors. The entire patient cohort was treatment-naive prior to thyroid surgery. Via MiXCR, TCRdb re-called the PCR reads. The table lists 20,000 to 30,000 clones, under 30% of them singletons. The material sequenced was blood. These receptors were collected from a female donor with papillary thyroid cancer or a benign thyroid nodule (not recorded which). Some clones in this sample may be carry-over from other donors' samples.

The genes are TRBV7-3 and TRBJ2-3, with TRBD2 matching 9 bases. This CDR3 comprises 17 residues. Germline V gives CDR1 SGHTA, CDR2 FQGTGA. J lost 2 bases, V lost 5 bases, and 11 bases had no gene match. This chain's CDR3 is CASSAILSSGNTDTQYF. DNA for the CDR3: TGTGCCAGCAGCGCCATACTGTCTAGCGGGAACACAGATACGCAGTATTTT.

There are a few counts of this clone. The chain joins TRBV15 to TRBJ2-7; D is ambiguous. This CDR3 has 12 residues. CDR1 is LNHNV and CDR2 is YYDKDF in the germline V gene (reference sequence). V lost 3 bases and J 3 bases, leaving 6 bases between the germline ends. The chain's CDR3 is CATSREYYEQYF. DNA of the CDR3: TGTGCCACCAGCAGGGAATACTACGAGCAGTACTTC.

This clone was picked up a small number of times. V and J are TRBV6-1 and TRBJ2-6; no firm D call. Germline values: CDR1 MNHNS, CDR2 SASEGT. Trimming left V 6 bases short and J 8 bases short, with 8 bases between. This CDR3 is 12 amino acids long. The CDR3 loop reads CASRIGSNVLTF. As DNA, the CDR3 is TGTGCCAGCAGGATCGGGTCCAACGTCCTGACTTTC.

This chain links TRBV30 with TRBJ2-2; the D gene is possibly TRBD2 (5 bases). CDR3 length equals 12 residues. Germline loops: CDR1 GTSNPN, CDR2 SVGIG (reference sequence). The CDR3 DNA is TGTGCGGAGGCCCGGAACACCGGGGAGCTGTTTTTT. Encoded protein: CAEARNTGELFF.

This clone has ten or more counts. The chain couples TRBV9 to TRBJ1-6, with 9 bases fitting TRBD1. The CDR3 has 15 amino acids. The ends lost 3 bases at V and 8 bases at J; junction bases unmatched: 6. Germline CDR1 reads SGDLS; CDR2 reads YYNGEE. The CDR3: CASSDRDREYSPLHF. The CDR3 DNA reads TGTGCCAGCAGCGACCGGGACAGGGAGTATTCACCCCTCCACTTT.

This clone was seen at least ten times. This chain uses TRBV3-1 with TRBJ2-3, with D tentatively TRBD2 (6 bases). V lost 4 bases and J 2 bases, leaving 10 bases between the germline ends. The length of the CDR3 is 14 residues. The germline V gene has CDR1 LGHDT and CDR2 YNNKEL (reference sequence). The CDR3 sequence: CASSPRDFTDTQYF. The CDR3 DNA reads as TGTGCCAGCAGCCCCCGGGACTTCACAGATACGCAGTATTTT.